The clone carrying this TCR beta chain came up once. Antigen specificity is unknown. This specimen belongs to a study of T cell repertoires in cytomegalovirus infection. Study at large: The authors used CMV epitopes that were HLA-C-restricted (recently identified) and HLA-B-restricted (well studied). Indicated by public TCR beta signatures were CMV infection and matching HLA type. The study's findings and limits: The ex vivo response showed dominance by HLA-C-restricted CMV-specific TCR beta clonotypes. Carriage of CMV together with the relevant HLA was identifiable through cumulative public TCR beta family frequency.

TCRdb re-analysed the reads in MiXCR, keeping a single row per CDR3 protein. Of some 920,000 distinct CDR3 sequences in the sample, less than 35% are singletons; the top ten hold more than 12%. Per the germline V gene, CDR1 is SGDLS and CDR2 is YYNGEE. The V end was cut by 4 bases, the J end by 3 bases, with 14 bases between. This CDR3 has 15 residues. This chain links TRBV9 with TRBJ2-1; D is possibly TRBD2 (6 bases). The sequence was obtained from a human donor in good health (CMV status not recorded). Some clones in this sample may be carry-over from other donors' samples. Sequenced material: cultured CD8+ T cells from PBMCs, taken from culture after CMV antigen stimulation. CDR3 DNA: TGTGCCAGCAGCTCCCGCGGGGATAGCTACAATGAGCAGTTCTTC. This encodes CASSSRGDSYNEQFF.